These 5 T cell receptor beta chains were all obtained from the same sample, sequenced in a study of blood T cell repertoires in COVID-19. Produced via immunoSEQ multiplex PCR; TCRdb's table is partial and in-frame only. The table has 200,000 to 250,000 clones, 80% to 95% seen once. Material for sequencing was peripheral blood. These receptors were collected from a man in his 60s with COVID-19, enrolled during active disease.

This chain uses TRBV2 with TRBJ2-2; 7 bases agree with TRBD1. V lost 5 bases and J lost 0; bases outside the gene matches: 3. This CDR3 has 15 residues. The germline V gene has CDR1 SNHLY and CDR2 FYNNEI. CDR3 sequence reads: CASSRQGTNTGELFF. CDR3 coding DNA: TGTGCCAGCAGTCGACAGGGAACGAACACCGGGGAGCTGTTTTTT. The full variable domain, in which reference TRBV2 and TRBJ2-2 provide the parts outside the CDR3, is EPEVTQTPSHQVTQMGQEVILRCVPISNHLYFYWYRQILGQKVEFLVSFYNNEISEKSEIFDDQFSVERPDGSNFTLKIRSTKLEDSAMYFCASSRQGTNTGELFFGEGSRLTVL.

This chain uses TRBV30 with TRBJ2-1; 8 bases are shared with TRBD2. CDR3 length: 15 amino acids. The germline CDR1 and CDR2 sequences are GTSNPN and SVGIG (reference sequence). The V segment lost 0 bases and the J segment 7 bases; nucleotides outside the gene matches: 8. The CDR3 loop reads CAWSVLAGSPNEQFF. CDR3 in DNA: TGTGCCTGGAGTGTCCTAGCGGGCTCCCCTAATGAGCAGTTCTTC.

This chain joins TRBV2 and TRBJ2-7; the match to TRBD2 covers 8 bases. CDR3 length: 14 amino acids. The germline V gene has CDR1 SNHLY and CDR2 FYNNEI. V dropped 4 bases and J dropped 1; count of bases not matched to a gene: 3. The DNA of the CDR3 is TGTGCCAGCAGTGGCGGGGGGCTATCCTACGAGCAGTACTTC. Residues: CASSGGGLSYEQYF.

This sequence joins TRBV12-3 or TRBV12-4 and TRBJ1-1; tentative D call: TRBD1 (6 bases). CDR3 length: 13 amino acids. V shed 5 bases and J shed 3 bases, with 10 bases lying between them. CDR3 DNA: TGTGCCAGCAGTAATCAGGGGTACACTGAAGCTTTCTTT. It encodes CASSNQGYTEAFF.

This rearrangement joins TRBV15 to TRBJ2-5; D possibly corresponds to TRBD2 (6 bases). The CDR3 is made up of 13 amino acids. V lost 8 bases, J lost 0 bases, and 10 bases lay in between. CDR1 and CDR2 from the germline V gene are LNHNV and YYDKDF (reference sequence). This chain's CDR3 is CATGGVHQETQYF. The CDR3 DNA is TGTGCCACCGGAGGGGTTCACCAAGAGACCCAGTACTTC. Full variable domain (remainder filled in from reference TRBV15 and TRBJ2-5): DAMVIQNPRYQVTQFGKPVTLSCSQTLNHNVMYWYQQKSSQAPKLLFHYYDKDFNNEADTPDNFQSRRPNTSFCFLDIRSPGLGDTAMYLCATGGVHQETQYFGPGTRLLVL.